The present T cell receptor beta chain was sequenced within a study of cytomegalovirus exposure and HLA in healthy donors. To note about this clone: Its antigen is unidentified.

Trimming took off 0 bases at V and 6 bases at J, with 8 bases between the two ends. This CDR3 comprises 14 residues. Germline V CDR1 and CDR2: MNHNY, SVGAGI (reference sequence). Study observations and caveats: From TCR beta sequences, most subjects' HLA-A and HLA-B alleles were reportedly predicted accurately.

The PCR used 60 Vbeta and 13 Jbeta primers. Data came from immunoSEQ multiplex PCR; TCRdb stores just in-frame clones and leaves some out. The repertoire holds around 190,000 clones, with around 87% as singletons. The sequenced sample was PBMCs. The TCR comes from a woman between 18 and 29 years old in good health and CMV-seronegative. The rearrangement uses TRBV6-6 and TRBJ2-2; D unclear. The CDR3 bases are TGTGCCAGCAGTTACTCTAAGCTGGCCGGGGAGCTGTTTTTT. Encoded protein: CASSYSKLAGELFF.